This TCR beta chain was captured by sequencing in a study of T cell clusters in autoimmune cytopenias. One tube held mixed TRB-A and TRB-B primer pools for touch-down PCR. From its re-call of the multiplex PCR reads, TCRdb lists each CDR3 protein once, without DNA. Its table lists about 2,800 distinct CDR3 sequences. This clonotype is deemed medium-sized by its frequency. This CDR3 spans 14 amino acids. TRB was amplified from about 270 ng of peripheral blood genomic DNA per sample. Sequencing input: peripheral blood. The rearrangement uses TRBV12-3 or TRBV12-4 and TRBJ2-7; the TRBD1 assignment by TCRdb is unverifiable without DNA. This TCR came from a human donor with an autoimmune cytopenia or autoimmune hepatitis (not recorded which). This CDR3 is CASSLSPRGDEQYF.